The clone carrying this TCR beta chain was seen once. What it recognizes is unknown. This record comes from a study of shared clonotypes between healthy human individuals. Broader study findings: Some clonotypes were shared by all four sorted-subset donors, while others were not shared. The non-shared ones had lower generation probabilities than the shared ones. Clonotype sharing among donors likely depends on sequencing depth. Four donors held about 4.5% of naive CD4 clonotypes in common.

The germline V gene has CDR1 LGHNA and CDR2 YSLEER. The CDR3 is 18 residues long. Trimming removed 1 base from V and 3 bases from J, with 21 bases in between. Data came from immunoSEQ multiplex PCR; TCRdb stores just in-frame clones and leaves some out. Of 2.3 million or so clones detected, 93% appear once; the ten largest clones hold roughly 0.36%. The chain carries TRBV4-3 and TRBJ1-2; perhaps TRBD1 as D (6 bases). This sequence was found in a man aged 18 to 29 in good health. Some clones in this sample may be carry-over from other donors' samples. Sequencing was performed on naive CD4+ T cells from PBMCs. Sample subset: CD45RA+ positively selected. In DNA form, the CDR3 reads TGCGCCAGCAGCCAAGCGGGGCTTGCCCGGGACAACGACTATGGCTACACCTTC. This sequence encodes CASSQAGLARDNDYGYTF.